This TCR beta chain was captured in a study of cytomegalovirus exposure and HLA in healthy donors. Overall study findings and caveats: Near-uniform donor sequencing depth was presumed by presence/absence analyses. TCR beta V- and J-gene trimming, according to a later analysis, was linked to a missense DCLRE1C variant. Reported performance of the classifier showed diagnosis of cytomegalovirus status with high specificity and sensitivity. A later examination showed that TCR association rates differed by HLA locus, with DRB1 most and HLA-C fewest.

The PCR employed 60 Vbeta primers together with 13 Jbeta primers. This table comes from immunoSEQ multiplex PCR, and its TCRdb copy is limited to in-frame clones, with some not included. The sample consists of roughly 150,000 clones, approximately 71% of them appearing once. CDR3 size: 15 residues. Looked up from germline, CDR1 is MGHRA and CDR2 is YSYEKL. V shed 4 bases, J shed 9 bases, and the junction held 8 bases outside the gene matches. Of note for this clone: What it binds is unknown.

The sample was PBMCs. This TCR derives from a woman between 18 and 29 years old in good health and CMV-seropositive. The V gene is TRBV4-1, the J gene TRBJ1-6, with 8 bases matching TRBD1. CDR3 protein: CASSPQGEGGSPLHF. The CDR3 DNA reads TGCGCCAGCAGCCCACAGGGGGAGGGTGGTTCACCCCTCCACTTT.